This T cell receptor (beta chain) emerged from a study of memory CD4+ T cells and cytomegalovirus serostatus. About the research overall: Of the healthy Belgian adults, 9 or 10 were CMV seropositive and 20 to 25 seronegative.

General study findings and limits: Of 150 to 200 reported CMV TCRbeta sequences, roughly 67 were found in memory CD4+ repertoires.

V lost 6 bases and J lost 8; bases outside the gene matches: 0. Germline values: CDR1 ENHRY, CDR2 SYGVKD. CDR3 length: 11 residues. TCRdb's table, derived via immunoSEQ multiplex PCR, lists solely in-frame clones and lacks some. The repertoire holds more than 35,000 clones, roughly 78% seen once, with around 5.2% in the top ten. For this clone: As yet, its antigen is unknown.

The sort gate was single viable CD3+CD4+CD8-CD45RO+ cells for memory CD4+ T cells. CMV serostatus came from serum IgG against pp150, pp28, p38, p52. Sequences were obtained from memory CD4+ T cells from blood. This receptor was taken from an adult in good health and CMV-seropositive. The V gene is TRBV10-3, the J gene TRBJ2-1; TRBD2 matches at 8 bases. CDR3 nucleotide sequence: TGTGCCATCAGGACTAGCGATGAGCAGTTCTTC. This gives the protein CAIRTSDEQFF.